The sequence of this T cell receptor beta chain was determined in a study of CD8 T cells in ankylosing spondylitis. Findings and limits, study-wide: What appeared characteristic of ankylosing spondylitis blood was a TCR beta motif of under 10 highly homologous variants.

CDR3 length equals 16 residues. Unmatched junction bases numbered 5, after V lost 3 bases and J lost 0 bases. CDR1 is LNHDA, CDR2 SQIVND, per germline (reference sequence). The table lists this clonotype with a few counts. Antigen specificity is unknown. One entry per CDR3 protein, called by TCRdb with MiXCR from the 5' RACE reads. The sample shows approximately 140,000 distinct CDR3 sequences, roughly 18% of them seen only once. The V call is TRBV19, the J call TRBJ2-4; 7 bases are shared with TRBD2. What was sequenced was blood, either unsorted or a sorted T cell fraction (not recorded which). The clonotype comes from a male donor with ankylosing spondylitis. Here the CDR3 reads CASSISGGRAKNIQYF. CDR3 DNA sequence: TGTGCCAGTAGTATTAGTGGCGGGAGAGCCAAAAACATTCAGTACTTC.